Shown below are 8 T cell receptor beta chains from a single sample sequenced in a study of OX40 agonist ivuxolimab in advanced cancers. The table came from immunoSEQ multiplex PCR; TCRdb's copy has only in-frame clones and leaves some out. The sample has about 79,000 clones; under 85% are singletons. Here the sequenced sample was CD4+ or CD8+ T cells sorted from blood, taken in a trial of the OX40 agonist ivuxolimab. Receptors originate from an adult with an advanced solid tumor such as melanoma, head and neck, liver or kidney cancer.

The chain couples TRBV28 to TRBJ2-5, with 8 bases lining up with TRBD2. V shed 7 bases and J 2 bases; nucleotides not matched to a gene: 3. Germline values: CDR1 MDHEN, CDR2 SYDVKM. CDR3 size: 13 residues. CDR3 sequence reads: CASKTGGQETQYF. In nucleotides, the CDR3 is TGTGCCAGCAAGACGGGAGGGCAAGAGACCCAGTACTTC.

The gene calls are TRBV4-2 and TRBJ1-2; no definite D call. Germline V gene sequence: CDR1 LGHNA, CDR2 YNFKEQ. The V end was cut by 0 bases, the J end by 0 bases, with 8 bases between. This CDR3 has 15 residues. For the CDR3, the DNA is TGTGCCAGCAGCCAAGATATGATCGCTAACTATGGCTACACCTTC. The encoded protein is CASSQDMIANYGYTF.

V usage is TRBV6-5 and J usage is TRBJ1-1; maybe TRBD1 (6 bases). Germline V gene lookup returns CDR1 MNHEY and CDR2 SVGAGI. The CDR3 spans 14 residues. The V end lost 2 bases, the J end lost 3 bases, and 10 bases lay between the germline ends. The CDR3 bases are TGTGCCAGCAGTTACCTTCCAGGGGACACTGAAGCTTTCTTT. Translation: CASSYLPGDTEAFF.

This clone showed up just a few times. The chain carries TRBV7-9 and TRBJ2-7; 7 nucleotides align to TRBD1. The CDR3 loop spans 12 amino acids. From germline, CDR1 is SEHNR and CDR2 FQNEAQ (reference sequence). Losses at the gene ends were 10 bases for V and 1 base for J; bases not matched to a gene: 4. DNA of the CDR3: TGTGCCATAGACAGGGCTTCCTACGAGCAGTACTTC. It codes for CAIDRASYEQYF.

This chain connects TRBV7-2 to TRBJ2-2; 10 bases agree with TRBD2. This CDR3 contains 16 residues. Trimming cost V 5 bases and J 6 bases; bases outside gene matches: 9. The germline V gene has CDR1 SGHTA and CDR2 FQGNSA. In DNA form, the CDR3 reads TGTGCCAGCAGCGCTAGTCCCGGGACTAGCGCCGGGGAGCTGTTTTTT. Protein sequence: CASSASPGTSAGELFF.

This chain joins TRBV30 and TRBJ1-4; 7 nucleotides line up with TRBD1. Germline-derived CDR1 and CDR2 are GTSNPN and SVGIG (reference sequence). Trimming removed 2 bases from V and 8 bases from J; junction bases left unmatched: 5. The CDR3 totals 13 residues. CDR3 amino acids: CAWSHPGGEKLFF. CDR3 sequence (DNA): TGTGCCTGGAGTCATCCAGGGGGGGAAAAACTGTTTTTT.

The chain uses TRBV11-2 and TRBJ2-7; 9 bases agree with TRBD2. This CDR3 region has 15 residues. Germline loops: CDR1 SGHAT, CDR2 FQNNGV. With V trimmed by 5 bases and J by 0 bases, 5 bases remained unmatched. The CDR3 nucleotides read TGTGCCAGCAGCCCCCCTAGCGGGGCCTCCTACGAGCAGTACTTC. It is translated as CASSPPSGASYEQYF.

This sequence joins TRBV5-6 and TRBJ1-1; D is ambiguous. V lost 0 bases and J lost 10, with 10 bases in between. CDR3 size: 12 residues. CDR1 is SGHDT, CDR2 YYEEEE, per germline. CDR3 DNA: TGTGCCAGCAGCTTGGAAGAGCGGAGAGCTTTCTTT. As protein: CASSLEERRAFF.